One and the same sample provided the 8 T cell receptor beta chains below, sequenced in a study of shared clonotypes between healthy human individuals (dated by TCRdb to 2020 to 2021). The library was built by means of the immunoSEQ multiplex PCR assay. TCRdb stores this immuneACCESS table with in-frame sequences only. Part of the clones is absent; in the studies checked, under half of the shortfall reflects unresolved V genes, and no reason is known for the rest. This sample holds over 950,000 clones; roughly 80% were observed only once. 0.85% to 1% of the sample is taken by the ten largest. Sequenced sample: memory CD4+ T cells from PBMCs. The cell subset or site tag for this specimen amounts to: CD45RA-negative fraction. These receptors originate from a man aged 18 to 30 in good health. Some clones in this sample may be carry-over from other donors' samples.

This chain uses TRBV27 with TRBJ1-5; possible D gene TRBD1, 5 bases. The CDR3 runs to 18 residues. CDR1 is MNHEY, CDR2 SMNVEV, per germline (reference sequence). V gave up 5 bases and J gave up 3 bases, with 23 bases separating them. The CDR3 sequence is CASSRFAGFETANQPQHF. The CDR3 bases are TGTGCCAGCAGTCGATTTGCCGGTTTTGAGACAGCCAATCAGCCCCAGCATTTT.

CDR3 sequence: CASSFSGREGNTIYF. Here the CDR3 DNA reads TGTGCCAGCAGCTTTTCGGGACGTGAGGGAAACACCATATATTTT. The V call is TRBV7-3, the J call TRBJ1-3; TRBD1 might be the D (5 bases). Germline values: CDR1 SGHTA, CDR2 FQGTGA. The CDR3 totals 15 residues. Between the trimmed V and J ends, which lost 3 bases and 4 bases, there was a span of 13 bases.

The chain joins TRBV4-3 to TRBJ1-6, with D possibly being TRBD1 (5 bases). CDR1 is LGHNA and CDR2 is YSLEER in the germline V gene. The CDR3 loop spans 16 amino acids. Trimming left V 0 bases short and J 9 bases short, with 15 bases between. The CDR3 protein is CASSQDMRGVGSPLHF. The CDR3 nucleotides are TGCGCCAGCAGCCAAGACATGAGGGGAGTAGGTTCACCCCTCCACTTT.

This clone was recorded a few times. The V and J genes are TRBV30 and TRBJ2-2; TRBD2 agrees at 8 bases. V was clipped by 0 bases and J by 4 bases; unmatched bases: 4. This CDR3 region has 15 residues. Germline values: CDR1 GTSNPN, CDR2 SVGIG (reference sequence). The CDR3 loop reads CAWSVPGRATGELFF. The CDR3 nucleotides are TGTGCCTGGAGTGTACCCGGGAGGGCCACCGGGGAGCTGTTTTTT.

This chain links TRBV7-3 with TRBJ2-1; 7 bases line up with TRBD2. The CDR3 loop spans 16 amino acids. Germline V gene data show CDR1 as SGHTA and CDR2 as FQGTGA. The J segment lost 2 bases and the V segment lost 0 bases, leaving 4 bases of the junction unmatched. CDR3: CASSLTGGSAYNEQFF. The CDR3 nucleotides read TGTGCCAGCAGCTTAACAGGCGGGAGTGCCTACAATGAGCAGTTCTTC.

This clone showed up just once. This rearrangement joins TRBV29-1 to TRBJ2-1; D is tentatively TRBD1 or TRBD2 (6 bases each). Germline V gene lookup returns CDR1 SQVTM and CDR2 ANQGSEA. V lost 3 bases to trimming and J lost 8 bases, with 17 bases between them. The CDR3 is made up of 14 amino acids. The CDR3 DNA is TGCAGCGTTGAGTATGGTCTCGGGGGCGATGAGCAGTTCTTC. Residues: CSVEYGLGGDEQFF.

The chain is built from TRBV10-3 and TRBJ1-5; weak D call: TRBD1 (6 bases). From germline, CDR1 is ENHRY and CDR2 SYGVKD. This CDR3 spans 14 amino acids. Trimming removed 6 bases at V and 4 bases at J, with 13 bases between. The CDR3 loop reads CAISGSQGNQPQHF. CDR3 DNA: TGTGCCATCAGCGGTTCCCAGGGGAATCAGCCCCAGCATTTT.

The chain links TRBV5-4 to TRBJ1-4; D not resolved. Germline V gene data show CDR1 as SGHNT and CDR2 as YYREEE (reference sequence). V shed 4 bases and J shed 7 bases, with 17 bases lying between them. There are 15 residues in the CDR3. DNA for the CDR3: TGTGCCAGCAGCATAAACAGCCCGGGTGGTGAAAAACTGTTTTTT. It codes for CASSINSPGGEKLFF.